The 2 T cell receptor beta chains listed next were all sequenced from one sample in a study of early T cells in non-severe SARS-CoV-2 infection (dated by TCRdb to 2020 to 2022). The library was prepared using 5' RACE. The run used a NextSeq 500. TCRdb reprocessing: public reads trimmed at Q25 with fastp, clones called with MiXCR, in-frame beta chains kept. Rows with a matching CDR3 protein are joined into one entry that keeps the most common DNA and genes. Counted in this sample were some 82,000 distinct CDR3 sequences; around an eighth of them appeared once. The ten largest account for over 2% of the sample. Sequenced material: whole blood. The origin of the receptors is an adult who was a healthcare worker with PCR-confirmed SARS-CoV-2 infection or an uninfected control (not recorded which).

The J gene is TRBJ1-1, the V gene TRBV2; weak D call: TRBD1 (5 bases). With 4 bases removed from V and 10 bases from J, the gap between germline ends came to 19 bases. CDR1 SNHLY and CDR2 FYNNEI come from the germline V gene. The CDR3 has 14 residues. The CDR3 DNA reads as TGTGCCAGCAGTGTTGGGGGGTTCGCCGGGAGAGCTTTCTTT. Protein sequence: CASSVGGFAGRAFF.

V usage is TRBV12-3 or TRBV12-4 and J usage is TRBJ1-5, with 9 bases fitting TRBD1. Trimming took 6 bases from V and 2 from J; bases not matched to a gene: 5. The CDR3 covers 15 residues. CDR3 residues: CASSRTGAGNQPQHF. The CDR3 DNA sequence: TGTGCCAGCAGCAGGACAGGGGCGGGCAATCAGCCCCAGCATTTT.